These 14 T cell receptor beta chains originate from one sample sequenced in a study of T cells after yellow fever vaccination. TCRdb re-derived calls from the 5' RACE reads in MiXCR, one entry per CDR3 protein. The sample includes approximately 260,000 distinct CDR3 sequences, around 13% seen only once; the top ten take roughly 0.5%. The sample in question was CD4+ T cells sorted from PBMCs, obtained 45 days after the yellow fever booster vaccination. The receptor set was obtained from a man aged 25-45 years who received the YFV17D yellow fever vaccine.

This clonotype turned up a few times. The chain is built from TRBV20-1 and TRBJ2-2, with D possibly being TRBD1 or TRBD2 (5 bases each). Trimming removed 3 bases at V and 6 bases at J, with 14 bases between. CDR3 length: 14 amino acids. CDR1 is DFQATT, CDR2 SNEGSKA, per germline (reference sequence). CDR3 protein: CSASESRGAGELFF. The CDR3 DNA reads TGCAGTGCTAGTGAGAGTAGAGGGGCCGGGGAGCTGTTTTTT.

This clonotype was counted between two and nine times. The chain couples TRBV7-2 to TRBJ1-1; D remains unclear. The CDR3 length is 15 residues. Germline V lookup: CDR1 SGHTA, CDR2 FQGNSA. Deletions cut 4 bases from V and 0 bases from J, with 12 bases between. The CDR3 is CASSSTLIVNTEAFF. The CDR3 nucleotides read TGTGCCAGCAGCTCGACCCTAATCGTGAACACTGAAGCTTTCTTT. The full variable domain, with the rest looked up from reference TRBV7-2 and TRBJ1-1, is GAGVSQSPSNKVTEKGKDVELRCDPISGHTALYWYRQSLGQGLEFLIYFQGNSAPDKSGLPSDRFSAERTGGSVSTLTIQRTQQEDSAVYLCASSSTLIVNTEAFFGQGTRLTVV.

This clonotype turned up a few times. The V call is TRBV7-9, the J call TRBJ2-1; 8 bases map to TRBD1. The germline gives CDR1 SEHNR, CDR2 FQNEAQ (reference sequence). The CDR3 has 14 amino acids. V gave up 2 bases and J gave up 5 bases; unmatched junction bases: 2. Here the CDR3 reads CASSLTQGDNEQFF. The DNA of the CDR3 is TGTGCCAGCAGCTTAACACAGGGGGACAATGAGCAGTTCTTC.

This chain links TRBV12-3 or TRBV12-4 with TRBJ2-4, with a possible D match to TRBD2 (5 bases). There are 15 residues in the CDR3. V was pared by 6 bases and J by 0 bases, with 12 bases between. This CDR3 is CASSHSGRAKNIQYF. DNA for the CDR3: TGTGCCAGCAGCCATTCTGGGAGAGCCAAAAACATTCAGTACTTC.

This chain connects TRBV3-1 to TRBJ2-7, with D uncertain. The V gene's germline CDR1 is LGHDT and CDR2 YNNKEL (reference sequence). The length of the CDR3 is 11 residues. V lost 6 bases and J lost 4, with 7 bases in between. Here the CDR3 reads CASRDLYEQYF. The CDR3 nucleotides read TGTGCCAGCAGGGATCTATACGAGCAGTACTTC.

The chain recombines TRBV5-1 with TRBJ2-1; perhaps TRBD2 as D (5 bases). CDR3 size: 14 residues. Between the trimmed V and J ends, which lost 3 bases and 3 bases, there was a span of 10 bases. CDR1 and CDR2 from the germline V gene are SGHRS and YFSETQ. The CDR3 here is CASSWGADYNEQFF. In DNA form, the CDR3 reads TGCGCCAGCAGCTGGGGAGCGGACTACAATGAGCAGTTCTTC.

In its sample, this clonotype was seen a few times. This chain links TRBV20-1 with TRBJ2-5, with TRBD2 as a possible D gene (5 bases). V was cut by 3 bases and J by 0 bases, with 14 bases left in between. Germline CDR1 DFQATT, CDR2 SNEGSKA (reference sequence). The CDR3 has 15 residues. CDR3 in amino acids: CSASGPSSNQETQYF. The CDR3 DNA follows: TGCAGTGCTAGTGGACCTAGCAGCAACCAAGAGACCCAGTACTTC.

In this sample, this clonotype turned up many times. The genes are TRBV6-5 and TRBJ1-3, with no clear D. Deletions cut 0 bases from V and 1 base from J, with 7 bases between. The V gene's germline CDR1 is MNHEY and CDR2 SVGAGI. The CDR3 is 15 residues long. CDR3 protein: CASSYSDVSGNTIYF. The CDR3 nucleotides read TGTGCCAGCAGTTACTCGGACGTTTCTGGAAACACCATATATTTT.

The chain recombines TRBV9 with TRBJ2-2; D remains ambiguous. CDR1 and CDR2 from the germline V gene are SGDLS and YYNGEE. The CDR3 consists of 14 residues. V was pared by 1 base and J by 3 bases, with 7 bases between. CDR3 nucleotides: TGTGCCAGCAGCGTATCTGTCGACACCGGGGAGCTGTTTTTT. Its protein product is CASSVSVDTGELFF.

In its sample, this clonotype was seen a few times. The chain joins TRBV20-1 to TRBJ2-7; 13 bases align to TRBD2. The trim removed 2 bases at V and 2 bases at J, leaving 0 bases unmatched. Germline V CDR1 and CDR2: DFQATT, SNEGSKA (reference sequence). This CDR3 has 14 residues. CDR3 bases: TGCAGTGCTAGAACTAGCGGGAGGGCCTACGAGCAGTACTTC. Its protein is CSARTSGRAYEQYF.

The chain has TRBV7-9 and TRBJ2-7; no firm D call. Trimming took 3 bases from V and 3 from J, leaving 3 bases between them. The germline V gene has CDR1 SEHNR and CDR2 FQNEAQ (reference sequence). The CDR3 sequence is 11 residues long. The chain's CDR3 is CASSFFYEQYF. The CDR3 DNA is TGTGCCAGCAGCTTTTTCTACGAGCAGTACTTC.

The gene calls are TRBV12-3 or TRBV12-4 and TRBJ2-7, with D unresolved. This CDR3 is 12 amino acids long. Between the trimmed V and J ends, which lost 2 bases and 6 bases, there was a span of 8 bases. The CDR3 DNA follows: TGTGCCAGCAGTTTAACTGCTTCCGAGCAGTACTTC. Its translation is CASSLTASEQYF.

The chain employs TRBV5-5 and TRBJ2-1; tentatively, D is TRBD1 (6 bases). CDR3 length equals 15 residues. CDR1 is SGHKS, CDR2 YYEKEE, per germline (reference sequence). V was cut by 2 bases and J by 1 base, with 10 bases left in between. The CDR3 sequence is CASSLEQGSYNEQFF. CDR3 sequence (DNA): TGTGCCAGCAGCTTAGAACAGGGATCCTACAATGAGCAGTTCTTC.

There are a few counts of this clonotype. DNA for the CDR3: TGCAGTGCTAGAGATACCAGCGGCTCTTCCTACGAGCAGTACTTC. Translated, it gives CSARDTSGSSYEQYF. The chain joins TRBV20-1 to TRBJ2-7; the D gene is possibly TRBD2 (5 bases). CDR3 length: 15 amino acids. V lost 0 bases and J 1 base, leaving 13 bases between the germline ends. Germline values: CDR1 DFQATT, CDR2 SNEGSKA (reference sequence).